This T cell receptor (beta chain) was recovered during a study of T cell responses to AZD1222 COVID-19 vaccine. Study findings and constraints: Dominant at 160-218 and 743-854, vaccine-associated CD4 TCRs also spanned spike. Spike-specific TCR breadth and depth went up after people got two AZD1222 doses. Researchers took repertoire samples only after the peak T cell response had come. Variant regions that are unmutated are reportedly the target of nearly half of spike-specific TCRs.

Clones were read by immunoSEQ multiplex PCR, and TCRdb kept only the in-frame ones, dropping some. Of tens of thousands of clones listed, around 84% were seen once; the top ten hold 20%. Of note for this clone: Its matching antigen is unknown.

V lost 5 bases, J lost 7 bases, and 13 bases lay in between. The germline V gene encodes CDR1 KGHDR and CDR2 SFDVKD. The CDR3 loop spans 13 amino acids. This material consisted of peripheral blood, taken on day 0 of AZD1222 vaccination. The V and J genes are TRBV24-1 and TRBJ1-2; the D gene is possibly TRBD1 (5 bases). This receptor was identified in an adult in good health. CDR3 region: CATSGEGSGGYTF. The CDR3 DNA sequence: TGTGCCACCAGTGGGGAGGGGTCAGGTGGCTACACCTTC.